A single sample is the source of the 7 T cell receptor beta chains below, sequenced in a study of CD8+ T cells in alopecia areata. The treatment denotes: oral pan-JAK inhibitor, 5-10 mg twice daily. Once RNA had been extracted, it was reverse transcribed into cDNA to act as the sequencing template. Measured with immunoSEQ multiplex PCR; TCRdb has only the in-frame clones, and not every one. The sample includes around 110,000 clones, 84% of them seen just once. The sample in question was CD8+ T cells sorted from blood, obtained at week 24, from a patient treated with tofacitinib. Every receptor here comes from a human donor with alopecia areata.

The DNA of the CDR3 is TGCGCCAGCAGCCAGGTTCGGTCCCAGCCCCAGCATTTT. It encodes CASSQVRSQPQHF. The chain couples TRBV4-1 to TRBJ1-5; D is ambiguous. V lost 3 bases and J 7 bases, leaving 10 bases between the germline ends. In germline, CDR1 is MGHRA, CDR2 YSYEKL. There are 13 residues in the CDR3.

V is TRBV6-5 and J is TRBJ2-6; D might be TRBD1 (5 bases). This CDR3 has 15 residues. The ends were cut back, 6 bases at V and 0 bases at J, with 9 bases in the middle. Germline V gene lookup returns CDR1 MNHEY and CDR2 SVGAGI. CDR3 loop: CASSDSASGANVLTF. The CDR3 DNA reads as TGTGCCAGCAGCGACAGTGCCTCTGGGGCCAACGTCCTGACTTTC.

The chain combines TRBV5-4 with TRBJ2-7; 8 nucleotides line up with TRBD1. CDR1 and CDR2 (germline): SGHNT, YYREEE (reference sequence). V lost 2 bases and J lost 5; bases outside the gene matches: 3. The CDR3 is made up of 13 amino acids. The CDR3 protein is CASSFSGGHEQYF. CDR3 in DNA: TGTGCCAGCAGCTTCTCAGGGGGCCACGAGCAGTACTTC.

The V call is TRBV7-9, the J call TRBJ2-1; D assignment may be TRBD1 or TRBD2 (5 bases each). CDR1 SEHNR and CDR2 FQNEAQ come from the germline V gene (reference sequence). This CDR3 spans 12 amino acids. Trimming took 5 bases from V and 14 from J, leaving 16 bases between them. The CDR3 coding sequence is TGTGCCAGCAGCATACTGGATGGGGGTGAGTTCTTC. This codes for CASSILDGGEFF.

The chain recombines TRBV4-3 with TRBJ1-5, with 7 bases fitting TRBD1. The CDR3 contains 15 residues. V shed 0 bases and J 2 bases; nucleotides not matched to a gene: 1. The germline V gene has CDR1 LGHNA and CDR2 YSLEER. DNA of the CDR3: TGCGCCAGCAGCCAAGATGGACAGGGCAATCAGCCCCAGCATTTT. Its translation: CASSQDGQGNQPQHF.

The CDR3 protein is CASSQDLEGFPTTDTQYF. As DNA, the CDR3 is TGCGCCAGCAGCCAAGATCTGGAAGGGTTCCCCACCACAGATACGCAGTATTTT. The V gene is TRBV4-3, the J gene TRBJ2-3; D ambiguous. The CDR3 length is 18 residues. Trimming pared 0 bases from V and 2 bases from J, leaving 18 bases between. Germline V lookup: CDR1 LGHNA, CDR2 YSLEER.

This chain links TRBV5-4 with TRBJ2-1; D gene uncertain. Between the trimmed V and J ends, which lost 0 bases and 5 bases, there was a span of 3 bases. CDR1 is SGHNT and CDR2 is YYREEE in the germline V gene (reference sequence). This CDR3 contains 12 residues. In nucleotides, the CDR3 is TGTGCCAGCAGCTTGGTCGACAATGAGCAGTTCTTC. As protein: CASSLVDNEQFF.